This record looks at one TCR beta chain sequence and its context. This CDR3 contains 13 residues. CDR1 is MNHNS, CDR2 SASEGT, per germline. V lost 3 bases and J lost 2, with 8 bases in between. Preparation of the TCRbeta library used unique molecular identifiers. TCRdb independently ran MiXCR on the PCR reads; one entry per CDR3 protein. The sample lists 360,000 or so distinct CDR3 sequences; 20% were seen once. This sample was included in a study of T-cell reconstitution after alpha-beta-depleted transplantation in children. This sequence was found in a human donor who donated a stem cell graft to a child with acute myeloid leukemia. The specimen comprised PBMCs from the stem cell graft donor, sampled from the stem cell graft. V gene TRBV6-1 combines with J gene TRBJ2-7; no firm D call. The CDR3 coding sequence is TGTGCCAGCAGTGAGTTTGCTGCCTACGAGCAGTACTTC. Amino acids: CASSEFAAYEQYF.